A selection of T cell receptor beta chains follows, all from one sample in a study of T cells in Graves' hyperthyroidism and ophthalmopathy. TCRdb ran MiXCR on the multiplex PCR reads and lists one entry per CDR3 protein. The profile shows under 550,000 distinct CDR3 sequences, about 13% of them singletons. The sample taken for sequencing was blood. Receptors were obtained from a woman under 30 with Graves' hyperthyroidism. The CDR3 runs from the conserved cysteine through the conserved F or W. A D gene is named only where the DNA matches it firmly. Clone size is shown for a subset of rows, as once, few, many or a class of expanded clone.

d_call j_call clone_size v_call cdr3_nt cdr3_aa
TRBD1 TRBJ2-5 many TRBV6-1 TGTGCCATCAAAACGACAGGGGGCTCGGAGACCCAGTACTTC CAIKTTGGSETQYF
. TRBJ2-3 few TRBV7-3 TGTGCCAGCAGCTTAGGTCTGGATGCAGATACGCAGTATTTT CASSLGLDADTQYF
TRBD1 TRBJ2-3 . TRBV9 TGTGCCAGCAGCGGACAGGGGGCGCTGACAGATACGCAGTATTTT CASSGQGALTDTQYF
TRBD1 TRBJ2-1 many TRBV12-3/TRBV12-4 TGTGCCAGCAGTTCCACAGGGGGCAATGAGCAGTTCTTC CASSSTGGNEQFF
. TRBJ1-5 few TRBV19 TGTGCCAGTAGTAGTCACGCGGTCACGGGCAATCAGCCCCAGCATTTT CASSSHAVTGNQPQHF
. TRBJ1-2 many TRBV4-3 TGCGCCAGCAGCCAAGATTTCAGGCCCGTGGTCTATGGCTACACCTTC CASSQDFRPVVYGYTF
TRBD1 TRBJ2-1 many TRBV28 TGTGCCAGCAGGGAGGACAGGGCCCAATACAATGAGCAGTTCTTC CASREDRAQYNEQFF
TRBD2 TRBJ2-1 many TRBV2 TGTGCCAGCAGAAGTATTGGACTAGAAGTCTTCTCGTATGAGCAGTTCTTC CASRSIGLEVFSYEQFF
. TRBJ2-7 few TRBV29-1 TGCAGCGTGATTCAGACAATCACCTACGAGCAGTACTTC CSVIQTITYEQYF
TRBD2 TRBJ2-1 many TRBV15 TGTGCCACCACTCCACTAGCGGCCTACAATGAGCAGTTCTTC CATTPLAAYNEQFF
TRBD1 TRBJ2-5 many TRBV7-2 TGTGCCAGCAGCCTAAGACAGGGGCAAGAGACCCAGTACTTC CASSLRQGQETQYF
. TRBJ2-1 many TRBV27 TGTGCCAGCAAGGACCCTTACAATGAGCAGTTCTTC CASKDPYNEQFF
. TRBJ2-5 many TRBV2 TGTGCCAGCAGAACAACGGGGCGGGAGACCCAGTACTTC CASRTTGRETQYF
TRBD2 TRBJ2-1 many TRBV7-9 TGTGCCAGCAGCGCGAAGGAGCTAGCGGGAGTAAGGTATGAGCAGTTCTTC CASSAKELAGVRYEQFF
. TRBJ2-3 many TRBV27 TGTGCCAGCAGTGTTGACTCGGGAACTAATACGCAGTATTTT CASSVDSGTNTQYF
. TRBJ1-1 few TRBV7-9 TGTGCCAGCAGCGCTCAGGGTCAGGACGGAGCTTTCTTT CASSAQGQDGAFF
. TRBJ1-5 many TRBV28 TGTGCCAGCAGAAGACGAACACGATTTTTCAATCAGCCCCAGCATTTT CASRRRTRFFNQPQHF
. TRBJ2-2 many TRBV7-8 TGTGCCAGCAGCTTGGTACCCGGGGCCTCCTTCCTAAACACCGGGGAGCTGTTTTTT CASSLVPGASFLNTGELFF
. TRBJ2-7 . TRBV5-1 TGCGCCAGCAGCTTCGGGACTCCTGTACTCTACGAGCAGTACTTC CASSFGTPVLYEQYF
TRBD2 TRBJ2-7 many TRBV6-2/TRBV6-3 TGTGCCAGCAGTCGGACTAGCCGCTACGAGCAGTACTTC CASSRTSRYEQYF
. TRBJ2-3 . TRBV9 TGTGCCAGCAGCGGGGGCGGGACTAGCACAGATACGCAGTATTTT CASSGGGTSTDTQYF
. TRBJ2-3 . TRBV5-4 TGTGCCAGCAGCTTGGGCCGCAACACAGATACGCAGTATTTT CASSLGRNTDTQYF
. TRBJ1-4 . TRBV18 TGTGCCAGCTCACCCGGACCGGGGGCGTCGGTTAATGAAAAACTGTTTTTT CASSPGPGASVNEKLFF
TRBD1 TRBJ2-7 many TRBV7-7 TGTGCTAGCAGCTTAGAGGCAGGGGGAACCTACGAGCAGTACTTC CASSLEAGGTYEQYF
TRBD2 TRBJ2-7 many TRBV5-1 TGCGCCAGCAGCCGCACGGGACTAAACTACGAGCAGTACTTC CASSRTGLNYEQYF
TRBD2 TRBJ2-7 . TRBV5-6 TGTGCCAGCAGTTCGACTAGCGGGATGGGTTTCCACGAGCAGTACTTC CASSSTSGMGFHEQYF
TRBD1 TRBJ2-2 . TRBV10-3 TGTGCCATCAGACTCACCGGGACAGGGGGTACCGGGGAGCTGTTTTTT CAIRLTGTGGTGELFF
TRBD1 TRBJ1-6 many TRBV27 TGTGCCAGCAGTTCGCCAGGGGGCGGGGGTTCACCCCTCCACTTT CASSSPGGGGSPLHF